This T cell receptor (beta chain) appears in the sequencing data of a study of breast tumors, draining lymph nodes, adjacent tissues (dated by TCRdb to the mid-2010s). Study-level background: Breast cancer patients provided tumor, adjacent nontumor tissue and axillary lymph nodes, and the study compared the TCR beta repertoires across these three sources. In human breast cancer, the study set out to evaluate how tumor, surrounding tissue and draining lymph node repertoires relate to one another and whether T cells may move between these sites. The study at large found these results: In luminal-like breast cancer, tumor and nontumor tissue repertoires resembled each other significantly more than in basal-like breast cancer. Tumor T-cell repertoires showed less diversity than lymph node repertoires and more diversity than nontumor tissue repertoires, and tumor T-cell repertoires showed preferential V and J gene usage. A scenario in which most tumor T cells derive from the lymph node and then expand within tumor tissue was judged to be consistent with the data. The conclusion that tumor T cells originate in lymph nodes was framed as consistent with a hypothesis rather than directly demonstrated.

This sample was sequenced with an Illumina HiSeq 2000. Multiplex PCR amplification was used to build the TCR beta chain libraries. The amplified TCR beta chain products were analyzed by high-throughput sequencing. The raw public data were reprocessed by TCRdb itself: fastp quality trimming at Q25, MiXCR clonotype calling, in-frame beta chains only. Records with the same CDR3 protein are collapsed into one entry carrying the most frequent genes and DNA. Counted in this sample were about 200,000 distinct CDR3 sequences; approximately 33% of them appeared once. The ten most abundant clones make up more than 4% of the sample. About this clonotype itself: Its antigen is not yet known. Per-nucleotide qualities are absent, and no much larger clonotype sits a single base away.

CDR1 SGHDT and CDR2 YYEEEE were looked up in the germline V gene. From V the trimming removes 1 base and from J it removes 4 bases, while the gene matches leave 8 bases of the junction unaccounted for. The CDR3 spans 16 residues, from the cysteine through the phenylalanine. Only CDR3 DNA remains: 48 bases, in frame from the first base. Lymph node samples came from the axillary draining lymph nodes of breast cancer patients. Sequences were obtained from axillary lymph node tissue. The receptor comes from a female donor with breast cancer. Some clones in this sample may be carry-over from other donors' samples. The receptor chain draws on TRBV5-6 and TRBJ1-2; 9 of the junction bases match TRBD1. The CDR3 is CASSLRNEGQGYGYTF. The DNA sequence reads TGTGCCAGCAGCTTGCGGAATGAGGGACAGGGCTATGGCTACACCTTC.